This T cell receptor beta chain originates from a study of vaccination effects on CD4 cells after COVID-19. In the ViraFEST assay, antigen-specific CD4+ clonotypes were identified by expansion after peptide-pool stimulation. The culture ran for around ten days before CD4+ T cells were isolated. No vaccinee had earlier SARS-CoV-2 infection, and nucleocapsid antibodies were negative. Culturing of about 2 million PBMC per well took place with roughly 10 IU/ml IL-2 and 10 ug/ml peptides. Overall study results and limits: Healthy vaccinees had only 1 of 255 vaccine-induced clones cross-react with common cold coronaviruses.

The assay was immunoSEQ multiplex PCR, and TCRdb's table has in-frame clones only and misses some. The sample shows around 79,000 clones, approximately 81% of them seen only once. Between the trimmed V and J ends, which lost 5 bases and 0 bases, there was a span of 11 bases. CDR3 length: 15 amino acids. Germline V gene lookup returns CDR1 MGHRA and CDR2 YSYEKL. Worth noting for this clone: The antigen is undetermined.

The sample consisted of CD4+ T cells from PBMCs cultured with HCoV-229E spike peptides, taken before COVID-19 vaccination. This chain links TRBV4-1 with TRBJ1-5, with D maybe TRBD1 (6 bases). The sequence came from a human donor who received a COVID-19 vaccine. CDR3 DNA: TGCGCCAGCAGCGCGTGGGACAATAGCAATCAGCCCCAGCATTTT. It is translated as CASSAWDNSNQPQHF.